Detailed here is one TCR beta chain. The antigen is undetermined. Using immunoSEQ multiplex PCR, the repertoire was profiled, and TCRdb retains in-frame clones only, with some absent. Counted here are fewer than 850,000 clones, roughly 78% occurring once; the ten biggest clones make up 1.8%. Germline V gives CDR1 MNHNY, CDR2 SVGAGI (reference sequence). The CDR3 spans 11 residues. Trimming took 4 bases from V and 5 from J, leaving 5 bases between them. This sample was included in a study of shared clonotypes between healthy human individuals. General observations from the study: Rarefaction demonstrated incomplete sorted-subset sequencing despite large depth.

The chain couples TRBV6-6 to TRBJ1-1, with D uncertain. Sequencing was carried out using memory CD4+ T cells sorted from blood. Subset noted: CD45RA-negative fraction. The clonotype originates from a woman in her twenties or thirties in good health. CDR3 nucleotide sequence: TGTGCCAGCAGTTTTCAAACTGAAGCTTTCTTT. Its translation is CASSFQTEAFF.